A single sample is the source of the 24 T cell receptor beta chains below, sequenced in a study of PD-1 blockade in classical Hodgkin lymphoma. Brentuximab vedotin exposure varied among the patients, all of whom had relapsed after autologous stem cell transplantation. Using immunoSEQ multiplex PCR, the repertoire was profiled, and TCRdb retains in-frame clones only, with some absent. The sample carries approximately 17,000 clones, approximately 60% recorded once. Here the sequenced sample was peripheral blood mononuclear cells (PBMCs), taken before the second cycle of nivolumab. These TCRs come from a human donor with classical Hodgkin lymphoma.

In this sample, this clone turned up once. V gene TRBV6-5 combines with J gene TRBJ1-3, with D maybe TRBD1 (5 bases). Trimming shortened V by 2 bases and J by 4 bases, and 9 bases separated the two germline ends. The CDR3 sequence is 14 residues long. The germline gives CDR1 MNHEY, CDR2 SVGAGI. In DNA, the CDR3 is TGTGCCAGCAGTTACGGGGGGAGCGGAAACACCATATATTTT. The encoded protein is CASSYGGSGNTIYF.

J is TRBJ2-5 and V is TRBV28; no clear D. Trimming stripped 2 bases from V and 0 bases from J, with 4 bases between. The germline CDR1 and CDR2 sequences are MDHEN and SYDVKM. CDR3 length: 13 residues. CDR3 loop: CASSLPYQETQYF. The CDR3 bases are TGTGCCAGCAGTTTACCGTACCAAGAGACCCAGTACTTC.

This clone was counted a few times. The genes are TRBV6-6 and TRBJ2-1; D is undetermined. This CDR3 contains 13 residues. CDR1 is MNHNY and CDR2 is SVGAGI in the germline V gene (reference sequence). V lost 4 bases and J lost 14, with 18 bases in between. In DNA form, the CDR3 reads TGTGCCAGCAGTTCGCACACCGGTTGGGTGGAGTTCTTC. Translated: CASSSHTGWVEFF.

This chain links TRBV7-9 with TRBJ1-2; unclear D gene. The germline V and J ends were trimmed by 5 bases and 4 bases, with 14 bases remaining between them. CDR3 size: 14 residues. Germline loops: CDR1 SEHNR, CDR2 FQNEAQ (reference sequence). The CDR3 sequence is CASSIVHPSYGYTF. CDR3 nucleotide sequence: TGTGCCAGCAGCATCGTTCATCCCTCCTATGGCTACACCTTC.

The CDR3 here is CASTPTYEQYF. The CDR3 DNA reads as TGTGCCAGCACCCCGACTTACGAGCAGTACTTC. This chain uses TRBV6-5 with TRBJ2-7; D gene unclear. The V and J ends lost 7 bases and 4 bases respectively, with 8 bases between them. The germline CDR1 and CDR2 sequences are MNHEY and SVGAGI. The CDR3 totals 11 residues.

The chain links TRBV11-3 to TRBJ2-1; 8 bases are shared with TRBD2. The CDR3 runs to 16 residues. The V and J ends lost 3 bases and 0 bases, in that order; junction bases with no gene match: 4. The germline V gene has CDR1 SGHNT and CDR2 YENEEA. The CDR3 loop reads CASSLGSGSSYNEQFF. In nucleotides, the CDR3 is TGTGCCAGCAGCTTGGGGAGCGGGAGCTCCTACAATGAGCAGTTCTTC.

This clone came up a few times. The chain joins TRBV18 to TRBJ2-1; D is unresolved. V lost 3 bases to trimming and J lost 4 bases, with 13 bases between them. The germline CDR1 and CDR2 sequences are KGHSH and LQKENI. The CDR3 has 15 residues. CDR3 amino acids: CASSPQRASYNEQFF. Written as DNA, the CDR3 is TGTGCCAGCTCACCGCAACGGGCATCGTACAATGAGCAGTTCTTC. Full variable domain (rest looked up from reference TRBV18 and TRBJ2-1): NAGVMQNPRHLVRRRGQEARLRCSPMKGHSHVYWYRQLPEEGLKFMVYLQKENIIDESGMPKERFSAEFPKEGPSILRIQQVVRGDSAAYFCASSPQRASYNEQFFGPGTRLTVL.

CDR3: CASSETRGHTGELFF. The CDR3 DNA sequence: TGTGCCAGCAGTGAAACAAGGGGTCACACCGGGGAGCTGTTTTTT. The genes are TRBV6-1 and TRBJ2-2; TRBD1 is a possible D gene (5 bases). CDR3 length: 15 amino acids. Deletions cut 2 bases from V and 3 bases from J, with 10 bases between. From germline, CDR1 is MNHNS and CDR2 SASEGT.

This clone occurred a few times. The V gene is TRBV7-9, the J gene TRBJ2-2; D remains unclear. V was trimmed by 4 bases and J by 6 bases, leaving 3 bases between them. Looked up from germline, CDR1 is SEHNR and CDR2 is FQNEAQ (reference sequence). This CDR3 has 11 amino acids. The CDR3 sequence: CASSSPGELFF. CDR3 DNA: TGTGCCAGCAGCTCTCCCGGGGAGCTGTTTTTT.

This clone is termed large (0.1 to 1%). The CDR3 here is CASSPGSEQFF. Here the CDR3 DNA reads TGTGCCAGCAGCCCCGGCAGTGAGCAGTTCTTC. J is TRBJ2-1 and V is TRBV11-2; no firm D call. V was clipped by 5 bases and J by 9 bases, with 8 bases between them. CDR1 is SGHAT and CDR2 is FQNNGV in the germline V gene. The CDR3 totals 11 residues.

The chain has TRBV19 and TRBJ2-3, with TRBD2 matching 9 bases. The CDR3 runs to 15 residues. J was trimmed by 2 bases and V by 3 bases; bases with no gene match: 3. CDR1 is LNHDA and CDR2 is SQIVND in the germline V gene (reference sequence). CDR3 protein: CASSMGGRATDTQYF. The DNA for the CDR3 is TGTGCCAGTAGTATGGGCGGGAGGGCCACAGATACGCAGTATTTT. The whole variable domain, filled in from reference TRBV19 and TRBJ2-3, reads DGGITQSPKYLFRKEGQNVTLSCEQNLNHDAMYWYRQDPGQGLRLIYYSQIVNDFQKGDIAEGYSVSREKKESFPLTVTSAQKNPTAFYLCASSMGGRATDTQYFGPGTRLTVL.

J is TRBJ2-3 and V is TRBV29-1, with D tentatively TRBD1 or TRBD2 (5 bases each). Germline loops: CDR1 SQVTM, CDR2 ANQGSEA. The length of the CDR3 is 11 residues. The V gene lost 7 bases and the J gene lost 0 bases, with 5 bases spanning the gap. The CDR3 spells CSGDSTDTQYF. DNA of the CDR3: TGCAGCGGGGACAGCACAGATACGCAGTATTTT.

This chain links TRBV28 with TRBJ1-1; D may be TRBD1 (6 bases). The CDR3 is 14 residues long. V was pared by 5 bases and J by 4 bases, with 14 bases between. Germline-derived CDR1 and CDR2 are MDHEN and SYDVKM. As DNA, the CDR3 is TGTGCCAGCAGTCGGGGGCGCGAGGGCACTGAAGCTTTCTTT. This gives the protein CASSRGREGTEAFF.

The V gene is TRBV6-1, the J gene TRBJ2-5, with TRBD2 as a possible D gene (5 bases). With the DNA end fitting TRBJ2-7 better, the J assignment may be wrong. Germline lookup yields CDR1 MNHNS and CDR2 SASEGT. This CDR3 spans 14 amino acids. CDR3 amino acids: CASIQSGSSYEQYF. CDR3 DNA: TGTGCCAGCATTCAGTCGGGGAGCTCCTACGAGCAGTACTTC.

The chain recombines TRBV27 with TRBJ2-7, with 7 bases fitting TRBD2. J was trimmed by 5 bases and V by 2 bases; bases with no gene match: 3. The CDR3 consists of 13 residues. Germline values: CDR1 MNHEY, CDR2 SMNVEV (reference sequence). Written as DNA, the CDR3 is TGTGCCAGCAGTTTAGATGGGGGGGACGAGCAGTACTTC. Protein: CASSLDGGDEQYF.

The chain recombines TRBV11-2 with TRBJ2-1; tentative D call: TRBD2 (6 bases). Looked up from germline, CDR1 is SGHAT and CDR2 is FQNNGV. This CDR3 spans 14 amino acids. V lost 5 bases and J lost 9, with 17 bases in between. The CDR3 region has the DNA TGTGCCAGCAGCCCGGAGGCACTAGCTGGTGAGCAGTTCTTC. Encoded protein: CASSPEALAGEQFF.

This clone came up once. The genes are TRBV5-8 and TRBJ2-7; D possibly corresponds to TRBD2 (6 bases). The CDR3 totals 16 residues. The germline V and J ends were trimmed by 5 bases and 4 bases, with 22 bases remaining between them. Germline values: CDR1 SGHTS, CDR2 YDEGEE. The CDR3 loop reads CASSTRNGSPGYEQYF. In DNA, the CDR3 is TGTGCCAGCAGTACCCGGAACGGGAGCCCCGGGTACGAGCAGTACTTC.

The rearrangement links TRBV28 to TRBJ2-7; possibly TRBD2 for D (5 bases). The V and J ends lost 5 bases and 8 bases respectively, with 19 bases between them. This CDR3 region has 14 residues. Germline V gives CDR1 MDHEN, CDR2 SYDVKM. The CDR3 sequence: CASSPPRERRQQYF. CDR3 in DNA: TGTGCCAGCAGTCCCCCGAGGGAGCGGAGGCAGCAGTACTTC.

The chain has TRBV7-8 and TRBJ2-1, with TRBD1 identical over 7 bases. The V and J ends lost 2 bases and 13 bases, in that order; junction bases with no gene match: 8. This CDR3 is built from 13 residues. The germline gives CDR1 SGHVS, CDR2 FQNEAQ. The CDR3 nucleotides read TGTGCCAGCAGCTTACCAGGCCGGGACAGTCAGTTCTTC. Protein: CASSLPGRDSQFF.

CDR3 DNA sequence: TGTGCCAGCAGTTTTATGGGACCCAATGAAAAACTGTTTTTT. Translated, it gives CASSFMGPNEKLFF. The genes are TRBV27 and TRBJ1-4; possibly TRBD1 for D (5 bases). The CDR3 has 14 residues. The ends were cut back, 3 bases at V and 5 bases at J, with 10 bases in the middle. Germline V gene lookup returns CDR1 MNHEY and CDR2 SMNVEV (reference sequence).

The V and J genes are TRBV6-4 and TRBJ1-5; D uncertain. Trimming shortened V by 2 bases and J by 0 bases, and 20 bases separated the two germline ends. This CDR3 comprises 19 residues. The V gene's germline CDR1 is MRHNA and CDR2 SNTAGT. The CDR3, as DNA: TGTGCCAGCAGTGACCTCACCATGATCCCCATATATAGCAATCAGCCCCAGCATTTT. Its protein is CASSDLTMIPIYSNQPQHF.

This chain connects TRBV27 to TRBJ1-1; a weak D match, TRBD1 (6 bases). CDR1 and CDR2 from the germline V gene are MNHEY and SMNVEV (reference sequence). The CDR3 is 16 residues long. V was trimmed by 1 base and J by 1 base, leaving 13 bases between them. The CDR3, as DNA: TGTGCCAGCAGTTTATGGGGCTTGGGGGCGAACACTGAAGCTTTCTTT. This translates into CASSLWGLGANTEAFF.

The chain recombines TRBV9 with TRBJ1-3; D uncertain. The CDR3 is made up of 13 amino acids. V was clipped by 4 bases and J by 2 bases, with 7 bases between them. Germline values: CDR1 SGDLS, CDR2 YYNGEE. The CDR3 region is CASSQAPGNTIYF. The CDR3 bases are TGTGCCAGCAGCCAGGCCCCTGGAAACACCATATATTTT.

This clone was seen once. The chain has TRBV11-2 and TRBJ2-1, with 9 bases fitting TRBD1. CDR3 length: 15 amino acids. Germline CDR1 and CDR2: SGHAT and FQNNGV. The V segment lost 5 bases and the J segment 0 bases; nucleotides outside the gene matches: 2. Here the CDR3 reads CASSVTGGSYNEQFF. In DNA, the CDR3 is TGTGCCAGCAGCGTGACAGGGGGCTCCTACAATGAGCAGTTCTTC.